This TCR beta chain originates from a study of T cell responses to AZD1222 COVID-19 vaccine. Study-wide findings and caveats: Spike-specific TCR breadth and depth grew following two AZD1222 doses.

Pooled together were second doses at about 4 or about 12 weeks. Assay used: immunoSEQ multiplex PCR; TCRdb lists only in-frame clones, some missing. The sample lists tens of thousands of clones; approximately 85% were seen once. About this clone: Its antigen remains unknown.

The CDR3 is made up of 14 amino acids. Germline V lookup: CDR1 MDHEN, CDR2 SYDVKM. Between the trimmed V and J ends, which lost 5 bases and 5 bases, there was a span of 15 bases. The source was peripheral blood, collected 28 days after the second AZD1222 dose. The chain combines TRBV28 with TRBJ1-2, with D tentatively TRBD1 (5 bases). The sequence was collected from an adult who received the AZD1222 COVID-19 vaccine. This CDR3 reads CASSPRGRGYGYTF. CDR3 bases: TGTGCCAGCAGTCCCCGGGGACGAGGATATGGCTACACCTTC.